Here is one TCR beta chain with its context. Germline values: CDR1 MNHEY, CDR2 SMNVEV (reference sequence). V shed 7 bases, J shed 3 bases, and the junction held 8 bases outside the gene matches. The length of the CDR3 is 14 residues. The record originates from a study of PD-L1 blockade in urothelial cancer. Study at large: Each participant's history included 0 to 3 prior chemotherapy regimens. Blood was tested 3 weeks (second dose) and 6 weeks into treatment. T cell content in blood samples showed a median of about 140,000.

Method: immunoSEQ multiplex PCR; TCRdb's copy keeps in-frame clones and lacks some. The sample includes 35,000 to 45,000 clones, 82% seen only once; the top ten take roughly 7%. Sample time point: pretreatment peripheral blood. Sampling of each patient yielded between 1 and 8 specimens, collected pretreatment and on-treatment. The sequence was obtained from a man between 60 and 75 years old with urothelial cancer. The input for sequencing was PBMCs, taken around atezolizumab (anti-PD-L1) treatment. The rearrangement joins TRBV27 to TRBJ2-7; 8 bases are a match to TRBD1. In nucleotides, the CDR3 is TGTGCCAGCAAGATACAGGGGGACTTCTACGAGCAGTACTTC. Amino acids: CASKIQGDFYEQYF.